This T cell receptor (beta chain) comes out of a study of early T cells in non-severe SARS-CoV-2 infection. Study as a whole: Sequenced bulk RNA came from whole blood that was unsorted, and chains were unpaired.

General study points: There was a bias toward anti-spike CD8 responses in VDJdb matching, which missed private and CD4 specificities.

This clonotype was counted many times. Antigen: not known. The germline V gene has CDR1 LNHDA and CDR2 SQIVND (reference sequence). This CDR3 has 14 residues. V trimming: 3 bases; J trimming: 3 bases; junction bases outside the gene matches: 5. Individually, cDNA molecules had unique molecular identifiers attached to them. TCRdb re-called the 5' RACE reads with MiXCR, one entry per CDR3 protein. Of approximately 27,000 distinct CDR3 sequences in the sample, roughly a tenth were seen once. The source material was whole blood. V usage is TRBV19 and J usage is TRBJ2-7, with 7 bases matching TRBD2. This TCR derives from an adult who was a healthcare worker with PCR-confirmed SARS-CoV-2 infection or an uninfected control (not recorded which). The CDR3 spells CASSINPGGYEQYF. Here the CDR3 DNA reads TGTGCCAGTAGTATTAACCCGGGAGGCTACGAGCAGTACTTC.